The rows below give T cell receptor beta chains drawn from one sample of a study of T cell responses to AZD1222 COVID-19 vaccine. This table comes from immunoSEQ multiplex PCR, and its TCRdb copy is limited to in-frame clones, with some not included. Of 200,000 or so clones listed, 85% to 90% were seen once; the top ten hold 5% to 7%. The source material was peripheral blood, sampled on day 0 of AZD1222 vaccination. These receptors were obtained from an adult in good health. Each CDR3 is given with its conserved first and last residue. D genes are given only for firm matches. A row's size may be missing; if present it is once, few, many or a size class.

.,.,TRBJ2-7,TRBV10-3,CAISESHQISYEQYF,TGTGCCATCAGTGAGTCGCACCAGATCTCCTACGAGCAGTACTTC
.,.,TRBJ2-7,TRBV21-1,CASSKDLYLYEQYF,TGTGCCAGCAGCAAAGACCTCTATCTATACGAGCAGTACTTC
.,.,TRBJ2-3,TRBV9,CASSVANRERTDTQYF,TGTGCCAGCAGCGTCGCCAACAGGGAAAGGACAGATACGCAGTATTTT
TRBD1,few,TRBJ2-7,TRBV28,CASRGTGRSGEQYF,TGTGCCAGCAGGGGGACAGGGCGATCGGGTGAGCAGTACTTC
.,.,TRBJ1-1,TRBV3-1/TRBV3-2,CASSQGTVNTEAFF,TGTGCCAGCAGCCAAGGAACCGTGAACACTGAAGCTTTCTTT
.,.,TRBJ1-2,TRBV19,CATRGVNYGYTF,TGTGCCACCCGAGGGGTAAACTATGGCTACACCTTC
TRBD1,.,TRBJ1-6,TRBV2,CASTGTGGYSPLHF,TGTGCCAGCACTGGGACAGGGGGCTATTCACCCCTCCACTTT
.,.,TRBJ1-6,TRBV7-2,CASSLQGRKNSPLHF,TGTGCCAGCAGCTTACAGGGACGGAAAAATTCACCCCTCCACTTT
.,.,TRBJ1-2,TRBV7-9,CASSHLGANYGYTF,TGTGCCAGCAGCCACCTGGGAGCTAACTATGGCTACACCTTC
.,.,TRBJ2-3,TRBV30,CAWKIPGRYTDTQYF,TGTGCCTGGAAGATTCCCGGGCGCTACACAGATACGCAGTATTTT
.,.,TRBJ2-7,TRBV11-2,CASSLGAGLYEQYF,TGTGCCAGCAGCTTAGGGGCGGGCCTCTACGAGCAGTACTTC
.,.,TRBJ1-2,TRBV30,CAWSYRENYGYTF,TGTGCCTGGAGTTACAGGGAAAACTATGGCTACACCTTC
TRBD1,.,TRBJ2-5,TRBV5-1,CASSWGQGGGQETQYF,TGCGCCAGCAGCTGGGGACAGGGAGGAGGCCAAGAGACCCAGTACTTC
TRBD2,.,TRBJ2-1,TRBV4-1,CASSQWTSGSLHEQFF,TGCGCCAGCAGCCAATGGACTAGCGGGAGTCTCCATGAGCAGTTCTTC
.,.,TRBJ1-6,TRBV11-2,CASSLDGGLALHF,TGTGCCAGCAGCTTAGATGGGGGTCTGGCCCTCCACTTT
.,.,TRBJ1-1,TRBV18,CASSPIGGSRSSLNTEAFF,TGTGCCAGCTCACCAATTGGGGGCAGCAGGTCCTCTTTGAACACTGAAGCTTTCTTT
.,.,TRBJ1-5,TRBV18,CASSPSDSNQPQHF,TGTGCCAGCTCACCGTCTGACAGCAATCAGCCCCAGCATTTT
TRBD1,.,TRBJ2-2,TRBV7-6,CASSLARTGNTGELFF,TGTGCCAGCAGCTTAGCAAGGACAGGGAACACCGGGGAGCTGTTTTTT
.,.,TRBJ1-6,TRBV7-9,CASSPDSVPNSPLHF,TGTGCCAGCAGCCCAGACAGCGTCCCCAATTCACCCCTCCACTTT
.,.,TRBJ2-7,TRBV28,CASRWDGSSYEQYF,TGTGCCAGCAGATGGGACGGTAGCTCCTACGAGCAGTACTTC
.,.,TRBJ1-4,TRBV2,CASSPPGSTIGEKLFF,TGTGCCAGCAGTCCCCCCGGGAGCACCATCGGGGAAAAACTGTTTTTT
.,.,TRBJ2-7,TRBV30,CAWSAQGGEQYF,TGTGCCTGGAGTGCACAGGGTGGCGAGCAGTACTTC
.,.,TRBJ2-2,TRBV6-5,CASSYGRANTGELFF,TGTGCCAGCAGTTACGGAAGGGCGAACACCGGGGAGCTGTTTTTT
.,.,TRBJ1-1,TRBV12-3/TRBV12-4,CASSARLWAFF,TGTGCCAGCAGTGCACGCCTTTGGGCTTTCTTT
TRBD1,.,TRBJ1-1,TRBV30,CAWTNRDAGGAFF,TGTGCCTGGACGAACAGGGACGCAGGGGGAGCTTTCTTT
.,.,TRBJ1-1,TRBV5-1,CASSSGSRGTEAFF,TGCGCCAGCAGCTCCGGGTCCCGAGGGACTGAAGCTTTCTTT
TRBD1,.,TRBJ2-3,TRBV4-2,CASSQDGGTGGTDTQYF,TGTGCCAGCAGCCAAGATGGGGGGACAGGGGGCACAGATACGCAGTATTTT
.,.,TRBJ2-1,TRBV14,CASSVAGRRVNEQFF,TGTGCCAGCTCGGTGGCGGGGCGGCGGGTAAATGAGCAGTTCTTC
.,.,TRBJ1-1,TRBV7-9,CASSLNLGGRNTEAFF,TGTGCCAGCAGCTTGAACCTTGGGGGTAGGAACACTGAAGCTTTCTTT
TRBD1,.,TRBJ1-6,TRBV28,CASGTAYNSPLHF,TGTGCCAGCGGGACAGCCTATAATTCACCCCTCCACTTT
.,.,TRBJ2-3,TRBV3-1/TRBV3-2,CASSRSQAWADTQYF,TGTGCCAGCAGCCGTTCCCAGGCGTGGGCAGATACGCAGTATTTT
TRBD2,.,TRBJ2-1,TRBV29-1,CSVYLSGSGEQFF,TGCAGCGTCTACCTTAGCGGGAGTGGTGAGCAGTTCTTC
.,.,TRBJ2-2,TRBV5-1,CASSLGNTGELFF,TGCGCCAGCAGCTTGGGTAACACCGGGGAGCTGTTTTTT
.,.,TRBJ1-2,TRBV10-3,CAISEQASNYGYTF,TGTGCCATCAGTGAACAGGCGAGTAACTATGGCTACACCTTC
TRBD2,.,TRBJ2-1,TRBV4-3,CASSQDFESGSSYNEQFF,TGCGCCAGCAGCCAAGATTTTGAAAGCGGGAGCTCCTACAATGAGCAGTTCTTC
.,.,TRBJ2-5,TRBV27,CASSLWGQETQYF,TGTGCCAGCAGTTTATGGGGCCAAGAGACCCAGTACTTC
TRBD2,once,TRBJ2-2,TRBV4-2,CASSQALLAANTGELFF,TGTGCCAGCAGCCAAGCATTACTAGCGGCTAACACCGGGGAGCTGTTTTTT
.,.,TRBJ2-2,TRBV7-3,CASSRIPGELFF,TGTGCCAGCAGCCGGATCCCCGGGGAGCTGTTTTTT